This is a list of T cell receptor beta chains from one sample in a study of cytomegalovirus exposure and HLA in healthy donors. This table comes from immunoSEQ multiplex PCR, and its TCRdb copy is limited to in-frame clones, with some not included. The sample consists of about 110,000 clones, around 62% of them appearing once. Sequencing was carried out using PBMCs. The receptors were gathered from a man under 40 in good health and CMV-seropositive. CDR3s include the opening cysteine and the closing phenylalanine or tryptophan. A D gene is named only where the DNA matches it firmly. Size is stated for part of the rows, as once, few or many counts, or as a class when the clone is expanded.

j_call	clone_size	v_call	d_call	cdr3_nt	cdr3_aa
TRBJ2-5	few	TRBV5-1	.	TGCGCCAGCAGCTTGACCGCAGGGCAAGAGACCCAGTACTTC	CASSLTAGQETQYF
TRBJ2-3	.	TRBV5-1	TRBD2	TGCGCCAGCAAAGACGGGGGGGCCGGGGATACGCAGTATTTT	CASKDGGAGDTQYF
TRBJ2-7	.	TRBV11-2	.	TGTGCCAGCAGCTCGTACAGATCCTACGAGCAGTACTTC	CASSSYRSYEQYF
TRBJ1-5	.	TRBV7-2	.	TGTGCCAGCAGCTTAGATGGACAGCCATATCAGCCCCAGCATTTT	CASSLDGQPYQPQHF
TRBJ2-2	.	TRBV5-4	TRBD2	TGTGCCAGCAGCTTAAGCGGGGGGGCGGCCGGGGAGCTGTTTTTT	CASSLSGGAAGELFF
TRBJ1-2	.	TRBV25-1	.	TGTGCCAGCAGTGCGCAGGGAAAGGACACCTTC	CASSAQGKDTF
TRBJ2-5	few	TRBV7-9	TRBD1	TGTGCCAGCAGCGTAAGGGACAGGGAGACCCAGTACTTC	CASSVRDRETQYF
TRBJ2-3	.	TRBV29-1	TRBD2	TGCAGCTCACGGCTAGCGGCCGGCACAGATACGCAGTATTTT	CSSRLAAGTDTQYF
TRBJ1-1	.	TRBV5-1	TRBD1	TGCGCCAGCAGCTGGACAGGGCTCCAAGCTTTCTTT	CASSWTGLQAFF
TRBJ1-2	.	TRBV2	.	TGTGCCAGCAACCTGGGTGAGGGCCCCTACTCCTATGGCTACACCTTC	CASNLGEGPYSYGYTF
TRBJ2-7	.	TRBV11-3	.	TGTGCCAGCAGCAGCAGGGCCTTCTCCGACGAGCAGTACTTC	CASSSRAFSDEQYF
TRBJ1-6	.	TRBV5-1	.	TGCGCCAGCAGCCCAGGAGAGGGCGATTCACCCCTCCACTTT	CASSPGEGDSPLHF
TRBJ2-5	.	TRBV7-9	TRBD2	TGTGCCAGCAGCTTACTAGCGGGGGGCCAAGAGACCCAGTACTTC	CASSLLAGGQETQYF
TRBJ2-5	once	TRBV10-3	.	TGTGCCATCAGTGGCGGAAAGGAGACCCAGTACTTC	CAISGGKETQYF
TRBJ1-2	.	TRBV2	TRBD1	TGTGCCAGCAGCGAACAGGGGGTTAGGGGCTACACCTTC	CASSEQGVRGYTF
TRBJ2-7	.	TRBV19	.	TGTGCCAGTAGTATACAGGGCACCGCCTACGAGCAGTACTTC	CASSIQGTAYEQYF
TRBJ2-1	.	TRBV2	TRBD2	TGTGCCAGCAGTGAAGCGCTTGGTCTAGCGGTGAACTACAATGAGCAGTTCTTC	CASSEALGLAVNYNEQFF
TRBJ1-2	.	TRBV28	TRBD1	TGTGCCAGCAGTTTAGGGGGACAGGAGGCCCCTTTCTACACCTTC	CASSLGGQEAPFYTF
TRBJ1-1	.	TRBV21-1	.	TGTGCCAGCAACGACAGGTCCAGGAACACTGAAGCTTTCTTT	CASNDRSRNTEAFF
TRBJ1-3	.	TRBV11-3	.	TGTGCCAGCAGCGCAGGGAAGAGCGCTGGAAACACCATATATTTT	CASSAGKSAGNTIYF
TRBJ1-1	few	TRBV13	TRBD1	TGTGCCAGCAGCCCCCTGGGGGCAGGGGGAACTGAAGCTTTCTTT	CASSPLGAGGTEAFF
TRBJ2-7	.	TRBV5-1	.	TGCGCCAGCAACGGTCCTTCGGACGAGCAGTACTTC	CASNGPSDEQYF
TRBJ2-7	.	TRBV5-1	TRBD1	TGCGCCAGCAGCTTGGGACAGGGGGCTATCCTACGAAAGCAGTACTTC	CASSLGQGAILRKQYF
TRBJ1-4	.	TRBV7-9	.	TGTGCCAGCAGCTCAACAGGTCCCAATGAAAAACTGTTTTTT	CASSSTGPNEKLFF
TRBJ2-4	few	TRBV6-6	.	TGTGCCAGCAGTCCTGACAGCCGGCTAGCCAAAAACATTCAGTACTTC	CASSPDSRLAKNIQYF
TRBJ2-7	.	TRBV7-6	TRBD1	TGTGCCAGCAGTAAAAATACGGGATGGGACAGCGTAACCTACGAGCAGTACTTC	CASSKNTGWDSVTYEQYF
TRBJ1-2	few	TRBV18	.	TGTGCCAGCTCACCCGCGACAGACCCCTATGGCTACACCTTC	CASSPATDPYGYTF
TRBJ2-5	.	TRBV28	.	TGTGCCAGCAGTACCCCGGGAGACGGGTTGGAGACCCAGTACTTC	CASSTPGDGLETQYF